One sample yielded the 16 T cell receptor beta chains listed below, sequenced in a study of blood T cell repertoires in COVID-19. The protocol was immunoSEQ multiplex PCR, while the TCRdb copy is restricted to in-frame clones and leaves out a portion. The data hold some 70,000 clones, with roughly 87% observed a single time. Sequences were obtained from peripheral blood. The receptor set was obtained from a middle-aged man with active COVID-19.

The chain uses TRBV28 and TRBJ1-1; D ambiguous. Germline CDR1 MDHEN, CDR2 SYDVKM. The CDR3 sequence is 13 residues long. The V end lost 6 bases, the J end lost 10 bases, and 18 bases lay between the germline ends. The CDR3 DNA reads as TGTGCCAGCAGCATTGCAGCGAGATCTTCAGCTTTCTTT. It translates to CASSIAARSSAFF.

This clone appeared a single time. The chain carries TRBV7-9 and TRBJ2-1; 8 nucleotides agree with TRBD2. The CDR3 length is 15 residues. Unmatched junction bases numbered 8, after V lost 5 bases and J lost 5 bases. The germline gives CDR1 SEHNR, CDR2 FQNEAQ (reference sequence). CDR3: CASSPYAGGNNEQFF. DNA for the CDR3: TGTGCCAGCAGCCCCTATGCGGGGGGAAACAATGAGCAGTTCTTC.

The rearrangement links TRBV5-1 to TRBJ2-7; possibly TRBD1 for D (6 bases). V lost 2 bases and J lost 4, with 16 bases in between. The CDR3 spans 15 residues. Germline V gives CDR1 SGHRS, CDR2 YFSETQ. The CDR3 here is CASSLFDGQLYEQYF. CDR3 sequence (DNA): TGCGCCAGCAGCTTATTCGATGGACAGCTGTACGAGCAGTACTTC.

The chain recombines TRBV28 with TRBJ2-7; 10 positions match TRBD2. Germline loops: CDR1 MDHEN, CDR2 SYDVKM. The CDR3 consists of 15 residues. With 3 bases clipped from V and 7 bases from J, the junction kept 9 bases outside the gene matches. Here the CDR3 reads CASSFIKAGGREQYF. The CDR3 bases are TGTGCCAGCAGTTTTATAAAAGCGGGGGGGCGTGAGCAGTACTTC. Together with reference TRBV28 and TRBJ2-7, the CDR3 gives the full variable domain: DVKVTQSSRYLVKRTGEKVFLECVQDMDHENMFWYRQDPGLGLRLIYFSYDVKMKEKGDIPEGYSVSREKKERFSLILESASTNQTSMYLCASSFIKAGGREQYFGPGTRLTVT.

This clone showed up just once. The rearrangement joins TRBV29-1 to TRBJ1-1; 8 positions match TRBD1. The CDR3 consists of 15 residues. The ends lost 7 bases at V and 0 bases at J; junction bases unmatched: 10. Germline assignment: CDR1 SQVTM and CDR2 ANQGSEA. Written as DNA, the CDR3 is TGCAGCGCTGGACAGGGATGGGGCATGAACACTGAAGCTTTCTTT. Translation gives CSAGQGWGMNTEAFF.

The chain has TRBV30 and TRBJ2-3; weak D call: TRBD1 (5 bases). Germline assignment: CDR1 GTSNPN and CDR2 SVGIG (reference sequence). This CDR3 has 14 amino acids. V dropped 2 bases and J dropped 4 bases, with 13 bases sitting between them. Here the CDR3 DNA reads TGTGCCTGGAGTAGGGGCACCAGCCCAGATACGCAGTATTTT. This gives the protein CAWSRGTSPDTQYF.

V usage is TRBV2 and J usage is TRBJ2-5; D possibly corresponds to TRBD2 (7 bases). The germline CDR1 and CDR2 sequences are SNHLY and FYNNEI. V shed 2 bases and J shed 4 bases, with 17 bases lying between them. The CDR3 extends over 16 amino acids. This CDR3 reads CASSESLQGGGETQYF. The CDR3 DNA follows: TGTGCCAGCAGTGAAAGTTTGCAGGGAGGGGGAGAGACCCAGTACTTC.

The chain uses TRBV11-2 and TRBJ2-5; possible D gene TRBD1, 6 bases. The CDR3 is made up of 13 amino acids. The germline V gene encodes CDR1 SGHAT and CDR2 FQNNGV. V lost 5 bases to trimming and J lost 4 bases, with 11 bases between them. CDR3 residues: CASSHGQLETQYF. CDR3 bases: TGTGCCAGCAGCCACGGACAGCTAGAGACCCAGTACTTC.

The chain is built from TRBV9 and TRBJ2-5; 11 bases are shared with TRBD1. CDR1 is SGDLS and CDR2 is YYNGEE in the germline V gene. V shed 4 bases, J shed 2 bases, and the junction held 7 bases outside the gene matches. This CDR3 region has 16 residues. The CDR3 reads CASSPGTGGTQETQYF. DNA of the CDR3: TGTGCCAGCAGCCCAGGGACAGGGGGAACTCAAGAGACCCAGTACTTC.

The chain is built from TRBV3-1 (or the pseudogene TRBV3-2) and TRBJ1-4; D might be TRBD1 (5 bases). The germline V gene encodes CDR1 LGHDT and CDR2 YNNKEL (reference sequence). Trimming took off 4 bases at V and 9 bases at J, with 18 bases between the two ends. The CDR3 spans 15 residues. CDR3 amino acids: CASSPRQIGGKKLFF. As DNA, the CDR3 is TGTGCCAGCAGCCCAAGACAGATCGGGGGGAAAAAACTGTTTTTT.

The J gene is TRBJ1-4, the V gene TRBV9; no firm D call. Germline values: CDR1 SGDLS, CDR2 YYNGEE. The CDR3 is 17 residues long. V was clipped by 0 bases and J by 0 bases, with 12 bases between them. CDR3 sequence reads: CASSVDGRVATNEKLFF. Here the CDR3 DNA reads TGTGCCAGCAGCGTAGATGGGAGGGTTGCAACTAATGAAAAACTGTTTTTT.

The chain carries TRBV28 and TRBJ1-4, with D possibly TRBD1 on 6 matching bases. CDR1 is MDHEN and CDR2 is SYDVKM in the germline V gene. The CDR3 runs 12 residues. Trimming cost V 1 base and J 11 bases, with 8 bases left between them. The CDR3 is CASSLSGGKLFF. The CDR3 DNA sequence: TGTGCCAGCAGTTTATCGGGGGGCAAACTGTTTTTT.

In regard to this clone: The sample holds other DNA sequences that translate to the same CDR3. This chain links TRBV5-1 with TRBJ2-7; 11 nucleotides line up with TRBD1. The germline V gene has CDR1 SGHRS and CDR2 YFSETQ. This CDR3 has 16 amino acids. Trimming removed 0 bases from V and 1 base from J; junction bases left unmatched: 3. The CDR3 nucleotides read TGCGCCAGCAGCTTGGCCGGGACAGGGGGGTCCTACGAGCAGTACTTC. Residues: CASSLAGTGGSYEQYF.

The V call is TRBV27, the J call TRBJ2-2; the match to TRBD2 covers 8 bases. Looked up from germline, CDR1 is MNHEY and CDR2 is SMNVEV (reference sequence). The CDR3 is 13 amino acids. The CDR3 is CASGGAYTGELFF. The CDR3 DNA sequence: TGTGCTTCCGGGGGGGCGTACACCGGGGAGCTGTTTTTT.

V gene TRBV3-1 (or the pseudogene TRBV3-2) combines with J gene TRBJ1-2; 7 nucleotides align to TRBD1. The CDR3 is 15 amino acids. Germline CDR1 LGHDT, CDR2 YNNKEL (reference sequence). The ends lost 0 bases at V and 7 bases at J; junction bases unmatched: 8. The CDR3 is CASSQDPGGNGGYTF. The CDR3 bases are TGTGCCAGCAGCCAAGATCCAGGGGGGAACGGTGGCTACACCTTC.

The chain carries TRBV7-7 and TRBJ2-2, with 10 positions matching TRBD1. V lost 5 bases to trimming and J lost 1 base; unmatched junction nucleotides: 1. This CDR3 is built from 15 residues. Germline-derived CDR1 and CDR2 are SSHAT and FNYEAQ (reference sequence). The CDR3 DNA reads TGTGCCAGCAGCCGGGACAGGGGGAACACCGGGGAGCTGTTTTTT. Encoded protein: CASSRDRGNTGELFF.